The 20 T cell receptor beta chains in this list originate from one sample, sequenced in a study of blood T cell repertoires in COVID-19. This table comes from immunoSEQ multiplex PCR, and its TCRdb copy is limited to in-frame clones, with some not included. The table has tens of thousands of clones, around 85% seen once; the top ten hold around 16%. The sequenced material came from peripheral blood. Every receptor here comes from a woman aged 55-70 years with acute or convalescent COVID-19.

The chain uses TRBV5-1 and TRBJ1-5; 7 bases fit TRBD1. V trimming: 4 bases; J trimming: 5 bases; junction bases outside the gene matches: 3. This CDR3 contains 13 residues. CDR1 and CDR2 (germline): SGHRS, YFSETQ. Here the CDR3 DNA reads TGCGCCAGCAGCCTAACAGGGGATCAGCCCCAGCATTTT. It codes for CASSLTGDQPQHF.

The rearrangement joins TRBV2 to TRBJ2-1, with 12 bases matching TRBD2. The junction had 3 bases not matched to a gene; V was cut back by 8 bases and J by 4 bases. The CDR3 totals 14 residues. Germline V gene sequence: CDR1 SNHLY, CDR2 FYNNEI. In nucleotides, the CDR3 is TGTGCCAGCCTGGGACTAGCGGGTTACAATGAGCAGTTCTTC. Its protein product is CASLGLAGYNEQFF.

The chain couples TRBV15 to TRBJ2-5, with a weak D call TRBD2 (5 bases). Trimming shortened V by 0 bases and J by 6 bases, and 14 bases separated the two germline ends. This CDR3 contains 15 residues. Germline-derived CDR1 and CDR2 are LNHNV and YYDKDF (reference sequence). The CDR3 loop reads CATSRDQAGLKTQYF. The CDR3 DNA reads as TGTGCCACCAGCAGAGATCAGGCGGGTTTGAAGACCCAGTACTTC.

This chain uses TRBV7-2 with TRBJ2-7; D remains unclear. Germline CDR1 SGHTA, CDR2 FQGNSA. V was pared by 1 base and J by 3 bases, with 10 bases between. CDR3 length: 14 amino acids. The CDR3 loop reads CASSLGTVNYEQYF. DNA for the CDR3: TGTGCCAGCAGCTTAGGCACAGTTAACTACGAGCAGTACTTC. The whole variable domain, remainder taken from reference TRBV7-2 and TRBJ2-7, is GAGVSQSPSNKVTEKGKDVELRCDPISGHTALYWYRQSLGQGLEFLIYFQGNSAPDKSGLPSDRFSAERTGGSVSTLTIQRTQQEDSAVYLCASSLGTVNYEQYFGPGTRLTVT.

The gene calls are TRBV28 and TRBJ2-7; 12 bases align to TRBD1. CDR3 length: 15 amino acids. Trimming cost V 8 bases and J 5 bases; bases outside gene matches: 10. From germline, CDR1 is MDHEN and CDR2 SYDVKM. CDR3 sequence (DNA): TGTGCCAGCCGGGGACCGGGACAGGGGGCGAACGAGCAGTACTTC. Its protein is CASRGPGQGANEQYF. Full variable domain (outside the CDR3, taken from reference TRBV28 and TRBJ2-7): DVKVTQSSRYLVKRTGEKVFLECVQDMDHENMFWYRQDPGLGLRLIYFSYDVKMKEKGDIPEGYSVSREKKERFSLILESASTNQTSMYLCASRGPGQGANEQYFGPGTRLTVT.

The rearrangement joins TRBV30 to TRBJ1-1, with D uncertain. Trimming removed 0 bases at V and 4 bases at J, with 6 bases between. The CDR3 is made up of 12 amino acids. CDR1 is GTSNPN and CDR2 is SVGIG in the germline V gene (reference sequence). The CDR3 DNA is TGTGCCTGGAGTGTACTCCGCACTGAAGCTTTCTTT. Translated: CAWSVLRTEAFF.

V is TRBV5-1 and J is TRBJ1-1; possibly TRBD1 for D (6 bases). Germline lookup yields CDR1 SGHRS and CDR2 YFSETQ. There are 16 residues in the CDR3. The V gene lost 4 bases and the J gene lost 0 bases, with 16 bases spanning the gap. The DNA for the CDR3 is TGCGCCAGCAGCGACAGGTACCCGGCCATGAACACTGAAGCTTTCTTT. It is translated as CASSDRYPAMNTEAFF.

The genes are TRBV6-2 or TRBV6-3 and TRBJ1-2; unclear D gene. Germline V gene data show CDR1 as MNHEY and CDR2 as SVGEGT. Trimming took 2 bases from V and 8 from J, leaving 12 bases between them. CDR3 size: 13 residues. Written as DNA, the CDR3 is TGTGCCAGCAGTTACGGAGGTCCCGGCGGCTACACCTTC. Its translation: CASSYGGPGGYTF.

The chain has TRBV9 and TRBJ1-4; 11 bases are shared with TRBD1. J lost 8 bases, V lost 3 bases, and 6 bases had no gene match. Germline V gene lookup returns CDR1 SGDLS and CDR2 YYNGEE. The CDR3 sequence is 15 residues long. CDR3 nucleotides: TGTGCCAGCAGCGGCGGGACAGGGGGTGGAGAAAAACTGTTTTTT. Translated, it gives CASSGGTGGGEKLFF.

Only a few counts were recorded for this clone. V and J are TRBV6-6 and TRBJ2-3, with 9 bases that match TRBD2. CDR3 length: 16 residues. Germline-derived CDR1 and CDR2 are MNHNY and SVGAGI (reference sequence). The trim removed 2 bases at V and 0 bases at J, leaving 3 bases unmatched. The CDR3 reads CASSYGAGGSTDTQYF. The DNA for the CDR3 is TGTGCCAGCAGTTACGGGGCGGGGGGGAGCACAGATACGCAGTATTTT.

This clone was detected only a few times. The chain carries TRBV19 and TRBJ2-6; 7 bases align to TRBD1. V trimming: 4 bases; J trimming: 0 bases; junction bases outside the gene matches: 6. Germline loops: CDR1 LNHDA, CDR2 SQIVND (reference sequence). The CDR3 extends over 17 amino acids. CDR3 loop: CASSTRQGFSGANVLTF. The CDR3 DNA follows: TGTGCCAGTAGTACCAGACAGGGATTCTCTGGGGCCAACGTCCTGACTTTC.

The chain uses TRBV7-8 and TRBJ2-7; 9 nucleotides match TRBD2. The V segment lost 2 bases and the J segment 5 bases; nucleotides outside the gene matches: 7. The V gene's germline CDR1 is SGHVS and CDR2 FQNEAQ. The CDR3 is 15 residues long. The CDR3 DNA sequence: TGTGCCAGCAGCTTACAGCGGGGGGCCGTCGACGAGCAGTACTTC. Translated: CASSLQRGAVDEQYF.

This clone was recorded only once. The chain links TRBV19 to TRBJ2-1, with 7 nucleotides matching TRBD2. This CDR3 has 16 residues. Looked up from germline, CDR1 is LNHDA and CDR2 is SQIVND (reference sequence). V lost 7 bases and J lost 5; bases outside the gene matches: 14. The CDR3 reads CASTDFGGLPNNEQFF. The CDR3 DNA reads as TGTGCCAGTACCGATTTCGGGGGGTTACCTAACAATGAGCAGTTCTTC.

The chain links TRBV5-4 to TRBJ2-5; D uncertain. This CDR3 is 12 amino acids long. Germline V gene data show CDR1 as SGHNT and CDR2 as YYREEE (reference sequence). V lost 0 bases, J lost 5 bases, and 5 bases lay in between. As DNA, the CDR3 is TGTGCCAGCAGCTTGGAATCTGAGACCCAGTACTTC. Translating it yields CASSLESETQYF.

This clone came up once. CDR3 DNA sequence: TGTGCCAGCAGCTTGCAGGGTGCGGGATCCTACAATGAGCAGTTCTTC. Its protein product is CASSLQGAGSYNEQFF. The J gene is TRBJ2-1, the V gene TRBV7-8, with D perhaps matching TRBD2 (6 bases). Germline loops: CDR1 SGHVS, CDR2 FQNEAQ. Trimming left V 3 bases short and J 1 base short, with 13 bases between. There are 16 residues in the CDR3.

The CDR3 DNA follows: TGTGCCAGTAAGGGAACAGGTCCTGAAAAACTGTTTTTT. Protein sequence: CASKGTGPEKLFF. The chain combines TRBV19 with TRBJ1-4; TRBD1 is a possible D gene (5 bases). Germline V gene sequence: CDR1 LNHDA, CDR2 SQIVND (reference sequence). Deletions cut 7 bases from V and 7 bases from J, with 13 bases between. The CDR3 runs to 13 residues.

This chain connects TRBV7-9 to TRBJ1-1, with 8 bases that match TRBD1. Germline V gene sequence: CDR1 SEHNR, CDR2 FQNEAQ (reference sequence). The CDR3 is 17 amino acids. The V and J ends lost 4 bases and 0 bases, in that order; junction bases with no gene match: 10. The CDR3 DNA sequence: TGTGCCAGCAGCTCCCCGGGACAGGTCAACATGAACACTGAAGCTTTCTTT. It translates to CASSSPGQVNMNTEAFF.

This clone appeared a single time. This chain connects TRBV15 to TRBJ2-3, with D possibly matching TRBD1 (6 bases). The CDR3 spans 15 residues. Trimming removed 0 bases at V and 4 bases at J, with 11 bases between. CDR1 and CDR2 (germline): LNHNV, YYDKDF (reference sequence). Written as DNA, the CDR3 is TGTGCCACCAGCAGAGACGCCCCAGGGGCAGATACGCAGTATTTT. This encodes CATSRDAPGADTQYF.

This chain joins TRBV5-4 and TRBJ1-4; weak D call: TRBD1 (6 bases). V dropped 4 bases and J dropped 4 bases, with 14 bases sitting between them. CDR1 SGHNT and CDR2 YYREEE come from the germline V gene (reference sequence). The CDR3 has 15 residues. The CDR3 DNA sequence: TGTGCCAGCAGCAGCAAACAGGGCGGTAATGAAAAACTGTTTTTT. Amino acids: CASSSKQGGNEKLFF. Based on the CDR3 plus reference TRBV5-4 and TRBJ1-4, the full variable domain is ETGVTQSPTHLIKTRGQQVTLRCSSQSGHNTVSWYQQALGQGPQFIFQYYREEENGRGNFPPRFSGLQFPNYSSELNVNALELDDSALYLCASSSKQGGNEKLFFGSGTQLSVL.

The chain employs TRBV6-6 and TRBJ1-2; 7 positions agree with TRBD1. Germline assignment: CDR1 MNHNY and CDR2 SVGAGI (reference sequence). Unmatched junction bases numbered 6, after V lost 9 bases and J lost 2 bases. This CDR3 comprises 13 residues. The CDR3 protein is CASAGQKNYGYTF. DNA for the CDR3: TGTGCCAGTGCGGGACAGAAAAACTATGGCTACACCTTC.